This T cell receptor beta chain was recovered during a study of T cell repertoires in cytomegalovirus infection (dated by TCRdb to the late 2010s). For context, the study as a whole: Peptide stimulations targeted recently identified HLA-C-restricted CMV epitopes, whose presentation resists viral immunomodulation, together with well-studied HLA-B-restricted epitopes. Donor HLA type was relevant to the analysis, because carriage of CMV infection together with the matching HLA type was indicated by public TCR beta signatures.

The sample's treatment or condition label is to be understood as: in vitro stimulation with specific CMV peptide epitopes to enrich CMV-specific T cells. Study-level results and caveats: In both this cohort and an independent cohort of 350 or so donors, the cumulative frequency of public TCR beta family members distinguished carriers of CMV infection plus the relevant HLA type. The ex vivo response was dominated by HLA-C-restricted CMV-specific TCR beta clonotypes, which also provided the single most frequent clonotype in two of eight donors.

Concerning this clonotype: Its antigen is currently not known. The record has no base qualities; no much larger clone is one base away.

V trim: 4 bases; J trim: 4 bases; unmatched bases: 5. CDR3 length: 16 amino acids, cysteine to phenylalanine. The kept DNA is CDR3 alone, 48 bases in frame from the first base. The germline V gene yields SNHLY for CDR1 and FYNNEI for CDR2. The instrument given in TCRdb is Illumina HiSeq 1500. The public reads were reanalyzed by TCRdb: fastp trimming at Q25, MiXCR alignment, in-frame beta chains only. Rows are unified per CDR3 protein, each entry keeping the most common DNA and genes. Recorded for this sample are 700,000 to 950,000 distinct CDR3 sequences; about 31% of them occurred a single time. The ten most abundant clones make up around 12% of the sample.

The sample here was cultured CD8+ T cells from PBMCs, taken from culture after CMV antigen stimulation. The V gene is TRBV2 and the J gene is TRBJ2-2; 11 bases in the junction line up with TRBD2. This sequence was found in a human donor in good health (CMV status not recorded). Some clones in this sample may be carry-over from other donors' samples. The CDR3 loop reads CASSVTLAGGTGELFF. The sequenced DNA is TGTGCCAGCAGTGTGACGCTAGCGGGGGGCACCGGGGAGCTGTTTTTT.